This T cell receptor (beta chain) was identified in a study of blood T cell repertoires in COVID-19. The overall study: The United States, Italy and Spain were the sources of the acute and convalescent COVID-19 samples. From T cells, B-cell-depleted T cells, or PBMCs came the material, which was cDNA or gDNA.

Per the authors' pipeline: Researchers report that nucleated cell counts were estimated from reference gene primer amplification. The protocol was immunoSEQ multiplex PCR, while the TCRdb copy is restricted to in-frame clones and leaves out a portion. V and J calls and clone size follow that table, whereas D and trimming were derived from the DNA. The table includes roughly 200,000 clones, roughly four fifths detected once. Looked up from germline, CDR1 is SGHRS and CDR2 is YFSETQ. There are 14 residues in the CDR3. V lost 4 bases and J 3 bases, leaving 11 bases between the germline ends. The source of this sequence is a man aged 50 to 60 who had recovered from COVID-19. The sequenced sample consisted of peripheral blood. The chain joins TRBV5-1 to TRBJ1-3; D remains unclear. CDR3 amino acids: CASSPEADGNTIYF. The CDR3 region has the DNA TGCGCCAGCAGCCCGGAGGCAGATGGAAACACCATATATTTT.